A single sample gave rise to the 19 T cell receptor beta chains below, sequenced in a study of neurological immune-mediated disorders. TCRdb fed the 5' RACE reads into MiXCR, producing one record per CDR3 protein. The table shows about 25,000 distinct CDR3 sequences, with around 3.4% occurring only once. Material for sequencing was PBMCs. Source of these receptors: a woman aged 25 to 39 with multiple sclerosis.

This clonotype was found many times. At one boundary the junction diverges from the germline segment, which might be a read error. The chain recombines TRBV12-3 or TRBV12-4 with TRBJ1-5; the D is unclear. This CDR3 comprises 12 residues. CDR3 region: CASSLVGQPQNF. The CDR3 DNA reads as TGTGCCAGCAGTTTGGTGGGTCAGCCCCAGAATTTT.

This clonotype appeared many times. The rearrangement joins TRBV12-3 or TRBV12-4 to TRBJ2-5, with 14 nucleotides matching TRBD2. Losses at the gene ends were 2 bases for V and 5 bases for J; bases not matched to a gene: 13. The CDR3 loop spans 19 amino acids. For the CDR3, the DNA is TGTGCCAGCAGTTTAAAGGGACTAGCGGGGGTCCTACGGGGTGAGACCCAGTACTTC. Protein: CASSLKGLAGVLRGETQYF.

This clonotype was recorded at least ten times. The rearrangement joins TRBV12-5 to TRBJ1-5, with 12 bases identical to TRBD1. This CDR3 comprises 17 residues. Unmatched junction bases numbered 11, after V lost 6 bases and J lost 5 bases. Per the germline V gene, CDR1 is LGHNT and CDR2 is FRNRAP. As DNA, the CDR3 is TGTGCTAGTGGGCCAACCCCCGGGACAGGGGGCGATCAGCCCCAGCATTTT. It encodes CASGPTPGTGGDQPQHF.

There are many counts of this clonotype. J is TRBJ2-1 and V is TRBV12-3 or TRBV12-4; D uncertain. V was clipped by 3 bases and J by 12 bases, with 9 bases between them. This CDR3 is 11 amino acids long. CDR3 DNA: TGTGCCAGCAGTTTGGGGTCTCCGCAGTTCTTC. As protein: CASSLGSPQFF.

A few counts support this clonotype. A much larger clone differs by one base, so this may be a read error. The chain recombines TRBV20-1 with TRBJ1-2; D is unclear. This CDR3 spans 11 amino acids. Germline CDR1 DFQATT, CDR2 SNEGSKA (reference sequence). V was trimmed by 7 bases and J by 6 bases, leaving 12 bases between them. The chain's CDR3 is CSGKKGDGYTF. In DNA, the CDR3 is TGCAGTGGCAAAAAGGGCGATGGCTACACCTTC.

This clonotype came up many times. This sequence joins TRBV20-1 and TRBJ1-5; 9 nucleotides line up with TRBD1. CDR1 and CDR2 from the germline V gene are DFQATT and SNEGSKA (reference sequence). The V segment lost 4 bases and the J segment 0 bases; nucleotides outside the gene matches: 4. The CDR3 sequence is 15 residues long. The CDR3 reads CSAITGGISNQPQHF. CDR3 DNA: TGCAGTGCTATTACAGGGGGCATTAGCAATCAGCCCCAGCATTTT.

This clonotype was detected once. The chain employs TRBV4-2 and TRBJ2-1; D assignment may be TRBD1 or TRBD2 (6 bases each). The J call may be in error: the DNA end matches TRBJ2-7 better. This CDR3 is built from 18 residues. The germline V gene encodes CDR1 LGHNA and CDR2 YNFKEQ. CDR3 protein: CASSQERRGSSRRYEQYF. The DNA of the CDR3 is TGTGCCAGCAGCCAAGAGAGGAGGGGGAGCAGCCGACGTTACGAGCAGTACTTC.

This clonotype was picked up many times. V and J are TRBV20-1 and TRBJ2-7; 7 bases match TRBD2. The CDR3 totals 13 residues. Germline values: CDR1 DFQATT, CDR2 SNEGSKA (reference sequence). After removal of 6 bases from V and 5 bases from J, the junction contained 10 bases not matched to a gene. The CDR3 sequence: CSAPGGRNNEQYF. DNA for the CDR3: TGCAGTGCCCCGGGCGGGAGAAATAACGAGCAGTACTTC.

This clonotype came up many times. The rearrangement uses TRBV20-1 and TRBJ2-2, with TRBD2 matching 8 bases. In germline, CDR1 is DFQATT, CDR2 SNEGSKA (reference sequence). The CDR3 is 14 residues long. Trimming took 5 bases from V and 3 from J; bases not matched to a gene: 5. CDR3 residues: CSALRAGDTGELFF. The CDR3 DNA sequence: TGCAGTGCTCTTAGAGCGGGAGACACCGGGGAGCTGTTTTTT.

This clonotype showed up many times. Possible read error: a much larger clone is one base away. This chain joins TRBV9 and TRBJ1-1, with D unclear. V lost 4 bases and J lost 2, with 15 bases in between. CDR1 SGDLS and CDR2 YYNGEE come from the germline V gene. This CDR3 contains 15 residues. The CDR3 spells CASSLGGKINTEAFF. CDR3 bases: TGTGCCAGCAGCCTCGGCGGGAAAATCAACACTGAAGCTTTCTTT.

This clonotype was seen at least ten times. This sequence may be a read error, since a much larger clone differs from it by one base. The chain joins TRBV10-3 to TRBJ2-1; tentative D call: TRBD2 (5 bases). Germline CDR1 reads ENHRY; CDR2 reads SYGVKD. The CDR3 extends over 15 amino acids. The CDR3 region has the DNA TGTGCCATCAGTGAGGGAGGAGCTACCTACAGTGAGCAGTTCTTC. Its protein product is CAISEGGATYSEQFF.

This clonotype was seen many times. The CDR3 loop is CASSYSITGGQPQHF. The CDR3, as DNA: TGTGCCAGCAGTTACTCGATCACAGGCGGTCAGCCCCAGCATTTT. The chain uses TRBV6-5 and TRBJ1-5; a possible D gene is TRBD1 (5 bases). The CDR3 has 15 amino acids. CDR1 and CDR2 from the germline V gene are MNHEY and SVGAGI. Between the trimmed V and J ends, which lost 0 bases and 6 bases, there was a span of 12 bases.

This clonotype was counted at least ten times. The chain recombines TRBV11-3 with TRBJ2-1; 7 bases match TRBD2. CDR1 is SGHNT and CDR2 is YENEEA in the germline V gene. This CDR3 contains 17 residues. V lost 5 bases to trimming and J lost 6 bases; unmatched junction nucleotides: 16. The CDR3 region has the DNA TGTGCCAGCAGCCGACCCGGAGGGGAGGGCCGGGGCAATGAGCAGTTCTTC. Protein product: CASSRPGGEGRGNEQFF. Using reference TRBV11-3 and TRBJ2-1 for the parts outside the CDR3, the full variable domain is EAGVVQSPRYKIIEKKQPVAFWCNPISGHNTLYWYLQNLGQGPELLIRYENEEAVDDSQLPKDRFSAERLKGVDSTLKIQPAELGDSAVYLCASSRPGGEGRGNEQFFGPGTRLTVL.

The table lists this clonotype with many counts. The chain links TRBV11-2 to TRBJ1-6; D may be TRBD1 (6 bases). CDR1 and CDR2 from the germline V gene are SGHAT and FQNNGV. Trimming took 5 bases from V and 9 from J, leaving 17 bases between them. The CDR3 consists of 15 residues. CDR3 residues: CASSPRQGRSSPLHF. The CDR3 bases are TGTGCCAGCAGCCCCAGGCAGGGGAGGAGTTCACCCCTCCACTTT.

This clonotype was observed many times. CDR3 nucleotides: TGTGCCAGCAGTTACGTTGAGACCCTCACAGATACGCAGTATTTT. This translates into CASSYVETLTDTQYF. This chain connects TRBV6-6 to TRBJ2-3; the D is unclear. Germline V CDR1 and CDR2: MNHNY, SVGAGI (reference sequence). The CDR3 covers 15 residues. Trimming removed 2 bases from V and 2 bases from J, with 11 bases in between.

Many counts were recorded for this clonotype. One junction end does not reproduce the germline sequence, and a read error may be involved. The V and J genes are TRBV20-1 and TRBJ1-5, with D hard to call. Germline V gene sequence: CDR1 DFQATT, CDR2 SNEGSKA (reference sequence). The CDR3 is 13 amino acids. CDR3 nucleotide sequence: TGCAGTGCTAGAGATAACCCTAATCAGCCCCAGAATTTT. This encodes CSARDNPNQPQNF.

Many counts were recorded for this clonotype. The gene calls are TRBV5-1 and TRBJ2-5; TRBD1 is a possible D gene (6 bases). Trimming cost V 4 bases and J 3 bases, with 16 bases left between them. Germline lookup yields CDR1 SGHRS and CDR2 YFSETQ. The CDR3 extends over 15 amino acids. CDR3: CASSLTGTPEETQYF. The CDR3 DNA sequence: TGCGCCAGCAGCCTGACCGGGACACCAGAAGAGACCCAGTACTTC.

This clonotype was seen many times. As DNA, the CDR3 is TGCAGTGCTAGAGATCGAGTAGGGGGGGAGACCCAGTACTTC. It codes for CSARDRVGGETQYF. V gene TRBV20-1 combines with J gene TRBJ2-5; either TRBD1 or TRBD2 may fit D (6 bases each). The V gene lost 0 bases and the J gene lost 5 bases, with 13 bases spanning the gap. Per germline, CDR1 DFQATT and CDR2 SNEGSKA (reference sequence). This CDR3 is built from 14 residues.

This clonotype has a single count. V gene TRBV18 combines with J gene TRBJ2-1; D uncertain. The CDR3 is 14 amino acids. Germline lookup yields CDR1 KGHSH and CDR2 LQKENI. Trimming cost V 3 bases and J 4 bases, with 10 bases left between them. The CDR3 is CASSPSSVYNEQFF. In nucleotides, the CDR3 is TGTGCCAGCTCACCCAGCTCGGTTTACAATGAGCAGTTCTTC.